The subject of this entry is one T cell receptor beta chain. This sample was included in a study of patients and donors after allogeneic stem cell transplantation. TCRdb fed the RT-PCR reads into MiXCR, producing one record per CDR3 protein. The sample includes about 400,000 distinct CDR3 sequences, 16% seen only once; the top ten take about 7%. Sequences were obtained from blood, either unsorted or a sorted T cell fraction (not recorded which). This TCR came from a human donor who was either an allogeneic HSCT recipient or a stem cell or donor lymphocyte infusion donor (not recorded which). It is not recorded whose cells these are; they may come from a transplant donor.

CDR3 DNA: TGTGCCAGCAGCCCTAGCGGGGGGCCTTGGGAGCAGTACTTC. Translation: CASSPSGGPWEQYF. V usage is TRBV7-2 and J usage is TRBJ2-7; 11 bases are a match to TRBD2. CDR3 size: 14 residues. The V and J ends lost 5 bases and 7 bases, in that order; junction bases with no gene match: 7. Germline CDR1 SGHTA, CDR2 FQGNSA.